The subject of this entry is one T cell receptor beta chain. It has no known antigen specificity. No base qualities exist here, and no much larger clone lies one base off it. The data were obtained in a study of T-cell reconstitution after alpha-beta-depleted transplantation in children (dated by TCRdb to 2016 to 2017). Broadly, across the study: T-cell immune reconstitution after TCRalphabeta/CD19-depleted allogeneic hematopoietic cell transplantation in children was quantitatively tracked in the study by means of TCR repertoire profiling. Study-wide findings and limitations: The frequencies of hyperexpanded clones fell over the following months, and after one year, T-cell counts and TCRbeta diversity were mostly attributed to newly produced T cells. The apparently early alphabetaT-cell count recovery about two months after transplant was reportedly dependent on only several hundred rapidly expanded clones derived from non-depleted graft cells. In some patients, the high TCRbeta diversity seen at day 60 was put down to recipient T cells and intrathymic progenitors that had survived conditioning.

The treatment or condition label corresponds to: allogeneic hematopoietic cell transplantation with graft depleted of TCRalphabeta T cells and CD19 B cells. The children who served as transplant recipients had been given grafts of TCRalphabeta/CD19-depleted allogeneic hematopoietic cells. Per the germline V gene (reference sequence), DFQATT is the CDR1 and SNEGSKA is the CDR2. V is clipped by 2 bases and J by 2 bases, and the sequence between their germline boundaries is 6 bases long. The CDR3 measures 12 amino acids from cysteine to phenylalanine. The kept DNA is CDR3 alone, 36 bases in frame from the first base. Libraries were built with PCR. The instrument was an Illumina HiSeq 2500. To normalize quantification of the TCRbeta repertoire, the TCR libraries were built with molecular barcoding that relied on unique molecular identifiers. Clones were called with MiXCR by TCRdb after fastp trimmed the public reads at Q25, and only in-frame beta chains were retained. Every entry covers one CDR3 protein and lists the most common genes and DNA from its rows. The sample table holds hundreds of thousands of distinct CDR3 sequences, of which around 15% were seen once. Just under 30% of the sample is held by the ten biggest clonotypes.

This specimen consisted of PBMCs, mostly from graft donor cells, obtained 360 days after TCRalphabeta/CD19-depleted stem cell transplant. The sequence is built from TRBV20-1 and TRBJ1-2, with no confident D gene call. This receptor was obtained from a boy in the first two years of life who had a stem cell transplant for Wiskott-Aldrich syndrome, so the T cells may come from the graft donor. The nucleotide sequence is TGCAGTGCTAGAAAGGGAAACTATGGCTACACCTTC. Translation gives CSARKGNYGYTF.